The next 32 T cell receptor beta chains were all read from a single sample in a study of CD8+ T cells in alopecia areata. The sample's treatment: oral pan-JAK inhibitor, 5-10 mg twice daily. Sequencing relied on a cDNA template that was reverse transcribed from extracted RNA. Assay used: immunoSEQ multiplex PCR; TCRdb lists only in-frame clones, some missing. The sample lists more than 95,000 clones; 60% to 65% were seen once. The source was CD4+ T cells sorted from blood, collected at week 4, from a patient treated with tofacitinib. These receptors were taken from a human donor with alopecia areata.

The rearrangement joins TRBV2 to TRBJ2-1; D possibly uses TRBD1 or TRBD2 (6 bases each). CDR1 is SNHLY, CDR2 FYNNEI, per germline. V lost 2 bases to trimming and J lost 7 bases, with 18 bases between them. The CDR3 is 16 residues long. The CDR3 nucleotides are TGTGCCAGCAGTGAAACCGGAGTGGGGGGCACGAATGAGCAGTTCTTC. This codes for CASSETGVGGTNEQFF.

V gene TRBV7-9 combines with J gene TRBJ2-7, with 9 positions matching TRBD1. J was trimmed by 2 bases and V by 5 bases; bases with no gene match: 13. The CDR3 loop spans 17 amino acids. The germline V gene has CDR1 SEHNR and CDR2 FQNEAQ (reference sequence). CDR3 coding DNA: TGTGCCAGCAGCCTACAAACAGGGGGCGGAATCCCCTACGAGCAGTACTTC. This codes for CASSLQTGGGIPYEQYF.

The V and J genes are TRBV2 and TRBJ2-6; D is unclear. V gave up 7 bases and J gave up 2 bases, with 12 bases separating them. The CDR3 contains 15 residues. From germline, CDR1 is SNHLY and CDR2 FYNNEI. The CDR3 DNA reads TGTGCCAGCATCGAATGGGTGCCTGGGGCCAACGTCCTGACTTTC. This translates into CASIEWVPGANVLTF.

V is TRBV13 and J is TRBJ2-7; 9 nucleotides match TRBD2. V dropped 0 bases and J dropped 0; count of bases not matched to a gene: 0. CDR3 length: 15 residues. Germline V gene sequence: CDR1 PRHDT, CDR2 FYEKMQ (reference sequence). In DNA form, the CDR3 reads TGTGCCAGCAGCTTAGGGACTAGCGGCTCCTACGAGCAGTACTTC. Translation: CASSLGTSGSYEQYF.

Only a few counts were recorded for this clone. The chain couples TRBV29-1 to TRBJ1-1, with D tentatively TRBD1 (6 bases). The CDR3 extends over 14 amino acids. Trimming removed 0 bases from V and 4 bases from J, with 12 bases in between. Germline assignment: CDR1 SQVTM and CDR2 ANQGSEA. The chain's CDR3 is CSVEEPTGITEAFF. CDR3 bases: TGCAGCGTTGAAGAGCCAACAGGGATCACTGAAGCTTTCTTT.

The chain employs TRBV2 and TRBJ2-5; 8 nucleotides align to TRBD2. V lost 4 bases and J lost 2; bases outside the gene matches: 0. This CDR3 is built from 13 residues. Germline V gene sequence: CDR1 SNHLY, CDR2 FYNNEI. CDR3 sequence: CASSASGQETQYF. The CDR3, as DNA: TGTGCCAGCAGTGCTAGCGGGCAAGAGACCCAGTACTTC.

There are a few counts of this clone. The chain carries TRBV29-1 and TRBJ1-1, with D unresolved. Germline-derived CDR1 and CDR2 are SQVTM and ANQGSEA. Trimming pared 2 bases from V and 1 base from J, leaving 8 bases between. The CDR3 is made up of 13 amino acids. The CDR3 spells CSVEKTRNTEAFF. Written as DNA, the CDR3 is TGCAGCGTTGAAAAAACGAGGAACACTGAAGCTTTCTTT.

The V gene is TRBV29-1, the J gene TRBJ1-1; 11 positions agree with TRBD1. CDR3 size: 14 residues. The J segment lost 0 bases and the V segment lost 5 bases, leaving 2 bases of the junction unmatched. Germline loops: CDR1 SQVTM, CDR2 ANQGSEA. The CDR3 DNA is TGCAGCGTTCGGACAGGGGGCGTGAACACTGAAGCTTTCTTT. Translating gives CSVRTGGVNTEAFF.

The chain combines TRBV30 with TRBJ1-6, with TRBD1 identical over 9 bases. This CDR3 spans 15 amino acids. Germline CDR1 is GTSNPN and CDR2 is SVGIG (reference sequence). After removal of 4 bases from V and 10 bases from J, the junction contained 11 bases not matched to a gene. CDR3 protein: CAWTQGQGQSSPLHF. In nucleotides, the CDR3 is TGTGCCTGGACACAAGGACAGGGGCAGTCGTCACCCCTCCACTTT.

This clone was recorded only once. This chain connects TRBV2 to TRBJ2-5; D call uncertain. The CDR3 length is 11 residues. The germline gives CDR1 SNHLY, CDR2 FYNNEI. V lost 8 bases to trimming and J lost 5 bases, with 9 bases between them. The CDR3 loop reads CASRVGETQYF. The CDR3 nucleotides are TGTGCCAGCCGCGTGGGGGAGACCCAGTACTTC.

The chain has TRBV6-5 and TRBJ1-4; D is unresolved. Germline loops: CDR1 MNHEY, CDR2 SVGAGI. Trimming removed 0 bases at V and 8 bases at J, with 7 bases between. This CDR3 has 13 amino acids. CDR3 nucleotides: TGTGCCAGCAGTTACTCGGGTAAAGAAAAACTGTTTTTT. This translates into CASSYSGKEKLFF.

This clone was observed a handful of times. The chain carries TRBV29-1 and TRBJ1-1, with 9 bases lining up with TRBD1. V lost 7 bases and J lost 0; bases outside the gene matches: 9. Germline CDR1 reads SQVTM; CDR2 reads ANQGSEA. This CDR3 has 15 residues. The chain's CDR3 is CSAQPRTGVNTEAFF. The CDR3 DNA is TGCAGCGCCCAACCTCGGACAGGGGTGAACACTGAAGCTTTCTTT. The variable domain in full, with the rest retrieved from reference TRBV29-1 and TRBJ1-1, is SAVISQKPSRDICQRGTSLTIQCQVDSQVTMMFWYRQQPGQSLTLIATANQGSEATYESGFVIDKFPISRPNLTFSTLTVSNMSPEDSSIYLCSAQPRTGVNTEAFFGQGTRLTVV.

This clone was counted once. V is TRBV29-1 and J is TRBJ1-2; D gene uncertain. There are 12 residues in the CDR3. The V and J ends lost 5 bases and 4 bases respectively, with 11 bases between them. The V gene's germline CDR1 is SQVTM and CDR2 ANQGSEA. CDR3 region: CSVQRQSYGYTF. In nucleotides, the CDR3 is TGCAGCGTTCAGAGGCAAAGCTATGGCTACACCTTC. Looking up the rest from reference TRBV29-1 and TRBJ1-2 gives the full variable domain: SAVISQKPSRDICQRGTSLTIQCQVDSQVTMMFWYRQQPGQSLTLIATANQGSEATYESGFVIDKFPISRPNLTFSTLTVSNMSPEDSSIYLCSVQRQSYGYTFGSGTRLTVV.

V and J are TRBV7-9 and TRBJ2-1; TRBD2 matches at 7 bases. CDR3 length equals 14 residues. With 11 bases clipped from V and 6 bases from J, the junction kept 13 bases outside the gene matches. Germline CDR1 SEHNR, CDR2 FQNEAQ (reference sequence). The CDR3 spells CAVTLGGRSNEQFF. CDR3 sequence (DNA): TGTGCCGTCACCTTGGGCGGGAGAAGCAATGAGCAGTTCTTC.

The chain uses TRBV25-1 and TRBJ2-7, with D possibly matching TRBD1 (5 bases). The CDR3 is 13 amino acids. Trimming took 2 bases from V and 3 from J, leaving 8 bases between them. The V gene's germline CDR1 is MGHDK and CDR2 SYGVNS. In DNA form, the CDR3 reads TGTGCCAGCAGTGAAGACAGCTTCTACGAGCAGTACTTC. This encodes CASSEDSFYEQYF.

DNA of the CDR3: TGCGCCAGCAGTGGTACGCTAGCATCCGATACGCAGTATTTT. It codes for CASSGTLASDTQYF. The V and J genes are TRBV10-2 and TRBJ2-3, with a possible D match to TRBD2 (5 bases). The CDR3 runs 14 residues. Germline assignment: CDR1 WSHSY and CDR2 SAAADI. V was clipped by 4 bases and J by 6 bases, with 14 bases between them.

This clone has just a few counts. The chain has TRBV19 and TRBJ2-5, with D tentatively TRBD2 (5 bases). Germline CDR1 reads LNHDA; CDR2 reads SQIVND (reference sequence). The CDR3 length is 13 residues. V shed 6 bases and J shed 8 bases, with 16 bases lying between them. CDR3 protein: CASRERAGETQYF. The CDR3 DNA reads TGTGCCAGTAGGGAACGGGCCGGGGAAACCCAGTACTTC. The full variable domain, its missing parts supplied by reference TRBV19 and TRBJ2-5, is DGGITQSPKYLFRKEGQNVTLSCEQNLNHDAMYWYRQDPGQGLRLIYYSQIVNDFQKGDIAEGYSVSREKKESFPLTVTSAQKNPTAFYLCASRERAGETQYFGPGTRLLVL.

The chain couples TRBV30 to TRBJ2-7; 9 bases match TRBD1. J was trimmed by 6 bases and V by 3 bases; bases with no gene match: 6. Germline-derived CDR1 and CDR2 are GTSNPN and SVGIG (reference sequence). The CDR3 extends over 13 amino acids. The CDR3 loop is CAWSTGGLGEQYF. The CDR3 DNA is TGTGCCTGGAGCACAGGGGGCTTGGGCGAGCAGTACTTC.

This clone showed up just a few times. This chain links TRBV6-1 with TRBJ1-5; D is unclear. The germline V gene encodes CDR1 MNHNS and CDR2 SASEGT. This CDR3 spans 15 amino acids. The ends were cut back, 5 bases at V and 2 bases at J, with 13 bases in the middle. The CDR3 here is CASSLGRSGNQPQHF. In DNA, the CDR3 is TGTGCCAGCAGTCTAGGGCGATCAGGCAATCAGCCCCAGCATTTT.

This chain links TRBV30 with TRBJ2-7; D is perhaps TRBD1 (5 bases). The CDR3 totals 15 residues. Per germline, CDR1 GTSNPN and CDR2 SVGIG (reference sequence). The ends were cut back, 4 bases at V and 2 bases at J, with 18 bases in the middle. The CDR3 DNA reads TGTGCCTGGAACCGAAATACAGGATCCACCTACGAGCAGTACTTC. Translated: CAWNRNTGSTYEQYF.

This rearrangement joins TRBV5-1 to TRBJ1-1; perhaps TRBD1 as D (5 bases). Trimming cost V 0 bases and J 3 bases, with 12 bases left between them. Per the germline V gene, CDR1 is SGHRS and CDR2 is YFSETQ. CDR3 length equals 15 residues. CDR3 loop: CASSLDGGVDTEAFF. CDR3 sequence (DNA): TGCGCCAGCAGCTTGGATGGAGGGGTGGACACTGAAGCTTTCTTT.

The rearrangement links TRBV14 to TRBJ2-4; 9 bases fit TRBD1. Germline assignment: CDR1 SGHDN and CDR2 FVKESK. V dropped 0 bases and J dropped 2; count of bases not matched to a gene: 5. This CDR3 has 17 amino acids. The CDR3 is CASSQERTGVTKNIQYF. The CDR3 bases are TGTGCCAGCAGCCAAGAGAGGACAGGGGTTACCAAAAACATTCAGTACTTC.

This chain links TRBV10-3 with TRBJ2-5; D ambiguous. Germline V CDR1 and CDR2: ENHRY, SYGVKD. CDR3 length equals 13 residues. V was pared by 4 bases and J by 1 base, with 7 bases between. Here the CDR3 reads CAISGRAQETQYF. For the CDR3, the DNA is TGTGCCATCAGTGGAAGGGCCCAAGAGACCCAGTACTTC.

CDR3 sequence (DNA): TGTGCCATCACCCGGGGCTCCTACAATGAGCAGTTCTTC. Its protein is CAITRGSYNEQFF. This rearrangement joins TRBV10-3 to TRBJ2-1, with D perhaps TRBD2 (5 bases). V was clipped by 7 bases and J by 0 bases, with 7 bases between them. Germline V lookup: CDR1 ENHRY, CDR2 SYGVKD. The CDR3 runs to 13 residues.

This clone was detected a few times. V and J are TRBV15 and TRBJ2-3; D could derive from TRBD1 or TRBD2 (5 bases each). The V end lost 4 bases, the J end lost 2 bases, and 25 bases lay between the germline ends. Germline-derived CDR1 and CDR2 are LNHNV and YYDKDF (reference sequence). The length of the CDR3 is 19 residues. The CDR3 DNA reads as TGTGCCACCAGCACCCAGACGCTCTATTTGGGACCGACCACAGATACGCAGTATTTT. Protein product: CATSTQTLYLGPTTDTQYF.

The chain employs TRBV10-3 and TRBJ2-5; TRBD1 might be the D (6 bases). The V gene's germline CDR1 is ENHRY and CDR2 SYGVKD. The CDR3 extends over 13 amino acids. V lost 8 bases and J 2 bases, leaving 12 bases between the germline ends. This CDR3 is CAIQRTEQETQYF. The CDR3, as DNA: TGTGCCATCCAACGGACAGAGCAAGAGACCCAGTACTTC.

Comments on this clone: The same CDR3 arises from other DNA sequences in this sample as well. The chain carries TRBV5-1 and TRBJ2-2, with 7 bases lining up with TRBD1. V trimming: 3 bases; J trimming: 0 bases; junction bases outside the gene matches: 2. Per the germline V gene, CDR1 is SGHRS and CDR2 is YFSETQ. This CDR3 contains 15 residues. CDR3 residues: CASSSQGANTGELFF. CDR3 DNA sequence: TGCGCCAGCAGCTCGCAGGGGGCGAACACCGGGGAGCTGTTTTTT.

V is TRBV7-8 and J is TRBJ1-1, with D unresolved. V lost 5 bases and J 3 bases, leaving 4 bases between the germline ends. This CDR3 is 11 amino acids long. The germline gives CDR1 SGHVS, CDR2 FQNEAQ. CDR3 in amino acids: CASSPYTEAFF. The CDR3 region has the DNA TGTGCCAGCAGCCCCTACACTGAAGCTTTCTTT.

The V call is TRBV9, the J call TRBJ1-2, with a tentative D call TRBD1 (5 bases). CDR1 and CDR2 (germline): SGDLS, YYNGEE. Trimming cost V 4 bases and J 3 bases, with 19 bases left between them. The CDR3 consists of 16 residues. CDR3 sequence (DNA): TGTGCCAGCAGCAGGAGGGGAGGACGCGCCGACTATGGCTACACCTTC. Its translation is CASSRRGGRADYGYTF.

This clone turned up a few times. The rearrangement uses TRBV11-2 and TRBJ2-5; TRBD1 agrees at 9 bases. J lost 4 bases, V lost 4 bases, and 7 bases had no gene match. This CDR3 region has 15 residues. Germline lookup yields CDR1 SGHAT and CDR2 FQNNGV. The CDR3: CASSSGDRVTETQYF. Here the CDR3 DNA reads TGTGCCAGCAGCTCGGGGGACAGGGTCACAGAGACCCAGTACTTC.

The V gene is TRBV15, the J gene TRBJ1-2; 8 nucleotides match TRBD1. The length of the CDR3 is 15 residues. Unmatched junction bases numbered 11, after V lost 3 bases and J lost 8 bases. The germline V gene encodes CDR1 LNHNV and CDR2 YYDKDF (reference sequence). CDR3 sequence reads: CATSRGLSGGSGYTF. CDR3 in DNA: TGTGCCACCAGCAGGGGCCTATCAGGGGGCAGCGGCTACACCTTC.

V is TRBV5-1 and J is TRBJ2-2; D gene ambiguous. The CDR3 covers 14 residues. V was shortened by 0 bases and J by 5 bases, with 8 bases between the two germline ends. Germline assignment: CDR1 SGHRS and CDR2 YFSETQ. In nucleotides, the CDR3 is TGCGCCAGCAGCTTGGCCGCAGGAACCGGGGAGCTGTTTTTT. This codes for CASSLAAGTGELFF.